Following are 20 T cell receptor beta chains from one sample sequenced in a study of post-analysis software for immune sequencing data. Whole-study findings and limits: In patients, TRBV5-6, TRBV5-1 and TRBV20-1 belonged to four or five TRBV segments found more frequently than in controls.

TCR beta cDNA libraries had unique molecular identifiers. TCRdb re-analysed the PCR reads in MiXCR, keeping a single row per CDR3 protein. Of some 370,000 distinct CDR3 sequences listed, around 37% were seen once; the top ten hold around 15%. Their specific antigens are unknown. The sequenced sample was blood. The receptors were gathered from a girl aged 10-17 years with multiple sclerosis.

This clonotype showed up just a few times. The genes are TRBV3-1 and TRBJ2-1; D remains unclear. Trimming stripped 4 bases from V and 0 bases from J, with 19 bases between. The germline V gene encodes CDR1 LGHDT and CDR2 YNNKEL (reference sequence). This CDR3 comprises 18 residues. This chain's CDR3 is CASSRPSVAPSSYNEQFF. For the CDR3, the DNA is TGTGCCAGCAGCCGCCCAAGTGTGGCGCCTAGCTCCTACAATGAGCAGTTCTTC.

This clonotype turned up a few times. This chain joins TRBV6-4 and TRBJ1-6; D is ambiguous. V shed 5 bases and J shed 9 bases, with 11 bases lying between them. Looked up from germline, CDR1 is MRHNA and CDR2 is SNTAGT. This CDR3 has 13 amino acids. The CDR3 DNA sequence: TGTGCCAGCAGTAGGGCAGGAGGTTCACCCCTCCACTTT. Encoded protein: CASSRAGGSPLHF.

The V and J genes are TRBV6-1 and TRBJ1-4; tentatively, D is TRBD1 (5 bases). V was clipped by 10 bases and J by 7 bases, with 19 bases between them. This CDR3 region has 14 residues. Germline loops: CDR1 MNHNS, CDR2 SASEGT. CDR3 region: CATATGGAGEKLFF. CDR3 nucleotides: TGTGCCACAGCCACGGGAGGGGCGGGTGAAAAACTGTTTTTT.

V and J are TRBV7-2 and TRBJ1-4, with 8 nucleotides matching TRBD1. This CDR3 has 15 amino acids. Germline CDR1 is SGHTA and CDR2 is FQGNSA. V shed 5 bases, J shed 5 bases, and the junction held 7 bases outside the gene matches. The CDR3 sequence is CASSPDRGRNEKLFF. The DNA for the CDR3 is TGTGCCAGCAGCCCAGACAGGGGACGGAATGAAAAACTGTTTTTT. The variable domain in full, completed from reference TRBV7-2 and TRBJ1-4, reads GAGVSQSPSNKVTEKGKDVELRCDPISGHTALYWYRQSLGQGLEFLIYFQGNSAPDKSGLPSDRFSAERTGGSVSTLTIQRTQQEDSAVYLCASSPDRGRNEKLFFGSGTQLSVL.

This clonotype came up many times. The V and J genes are TRBV4-1 and TRBJ2-7; 8 bases are shared with TRBD1. V was clipped by 5 bases and J by 6 bases; unmatched bases: 9. CDR1 and CDR2 (germline): MGHRA, YSYEKL. This CDR3 comprises 14 residues. As DNA, the CDR3 is TGCGCCAGCAGCGCCGGTGGACAGGGTGTCGAGCAGTACTTC. This gives the protein CASSAGGQGVEQYF.

CDR3 protein: CASSLPNKSSYEQYF. CDR3 sequence (DNA): TGTGCCAGCAGTCTCCCTAATAAGAGCTCCTACGAGCAGTACTTC. The chain employs TRBV12-3 or TRBV12-4 and TRBJ2-7; D gene uncertain. V was clipped by 5 bases and J by 0 bases, with 14 bases between them. This CDR3 has 15 residues.

As for this clonotype: One end of the junction is discordant with germline, which a read error may explain. The rearrangement uses TRBV12-3 or TRBV12-4 and TRBJ2-5; the D call may be TRBD1 or TRBD2 (5 bases each). The CDR3 extends over 12 amino acids. The CDR3 nucleotides are TGTGCCAGCAGTGGGGACGTAGAGGCCCAGTACTTC. It codes for CASSGDVEAQYF.

J is TRBJ2-1 and V is TRBV6-1; D is ambiguous. The CDR3 totals 15 residues. V gave up 2 bases and J gave up 0 bases, with 8 bases separating them. The germline V gene encodes CDR1 MNHNS and CDR2 SASEGT. CDR3 nucleotides: TGTGCCAGCAGTGAACTAGGCAGCTCCTACAATGAGCAGTTCTTC. As protein: CASSELGSSYNEQFF.

This clonotype was seen ten or more times. The V gene is TRBV5-6, the J gene TRBJ2-4; D ambiguous. Trimming took off 1 base at V and 0 bases at J, with 5 bases between the two ends. CDR1 and CDR2 (germline): SGHDT, YYEEEE. This CDR3 has 14 residues. DNA for the CDR3: TGTGCCAGCAGCTTGAGACTAGCCAAAAACATTCAGTACTTC. As protein: CASSLRLAKNIQYF.

The genes are TRBV7-8 and TRBJ1-1; D may be TRBD1 (6 bases). Germline V gives CDR1 SGHVS, CDR2 FQNEAQ. The V gene lost 5 bases and the J gene lost 8 bases, with 18 bases spanning the gap. This CDR3 contains 14 residues. The CDR3 loop is CASSLHLRDKEAFF. In DNA form, the CDR3 reads TGTGCCAGCAGCCTACACCTCCGGGACAAAGAAGCTTTCTTT.

The genes are TRBV5-6 and TRBJ2-5; 12 positions match TRBD2. V dropped 2 bases and J dropped 2; count of bases not matched to a gene: 7. The germline V gene has CDR1 SGHDT and CDR2 YYEEEE. The CDR3 runs to 17 residues. The CDR3 DNA follows: TGTGCCAGCAGCTTTAGAACGACTAGCGGGGGACAAGAGACCCAGTACTTC. Protein product: CASSFRTTSGGQETQYF.

The CDR3 DNA reads TGTGCCAGCAGCCAAGAGGGGTCGAACACCGGGGAGCTGTTTTTT. Translated: CASSQEGSNTGELFF. The chain uses TRBV4-2 and TRBJ2-2; D gene unclear. Trimming stripped 0 bases from V and 0 bases from J, with 5 bases between. Per germline, CDR1 LGHNA and CDR2 YNFKEQ. This CDR3 is 15 amino acids long.

The V call is TRBV7-2, the J call TRBJ2-5; D gene unclear. The last part of the DNA fits TRBJ2-7 better; the J call may be wrong. Germline V gene data show CDR1 as SGHTA and CDR2 as FQGNSA. CDR3 length: 15 amino acids. The chain's CDR3 is CASSSELRAVYEQYF. The CDR3 coding sequence is TGTGCCAGCAGCTCGGAACTTAGGGCGGTCTACGAGCAGTACTTC.

In its sample, this clonotype was seen many times. The chain uses TRBV7-9 and TRBJ1-2; perhaps TRBD1 as D (6 bases). The V gene lost 5 bases and the J gene lost 2 bases, with 15 bases spanning the gap. Looked up from germline, CDR1 is SEHNR and CDR2 is FQNEAQ (reference sequence). The CDR3 has 15 amino acids. The CDR3 is CASSPGDNPNYGYTF. CDR3 nucleotides: TGTGCCAGCAGCCCCGGGGACAATCCCAACTATGGCTACACCTTC. The variable domain in full, with the rest retrieved from reference TRBV7-9 and TRBJ1-2, is DTGVSQNPRHKITKRGQNVTFRCDPISEHNRLYWYRQTLGQGPEFLTYFQNEAQLEKSRLLSDRFSAERPKGSFSTLEIQRTEQGDSAMYLCASSPGDNPNYGYTFGSGTRLTVV.

The genes are TRBV28 and TRBJ1-2; TRBD1 matches 7 bases. Germline V gene data show CDR1 as MDHEN and CDR2 as SYDVKM. The CDR3 consists of 14 residues. Unmatched junction bases numbered 9, after V lost 6 bases and J lost 5 bases. CDR3 nucleotide sequence: TGTGCCAGCAGCCAAACCCCGGGACAGTATGGCTACACCTTC. Its translation: CASSQTPGQYGYTF.

This clonotype has more than one count but fewer than ten. J is TRBJ2-7 and V is TRBV28; maybe TRBD1 (6 bases). Trimming stripped 5 bases from V and 2 bases from J, with 28 bases between. In germline, CDR1 is MDHEN, CDR2 SYDVKM. The CDR3 has 19 residues. The CDR3 is CASSPAAPVYSDRTYEQYF. The CDR3, as DNA: TGTGCCAGCAGTCCTGCTGCGCCCGTCTACTCGGACAGAACCTACGAGCAGTACTTC.

This rearrangement joins TRBV4-3 to TRBJ1-4; possibly TRBD1 for D (5 bases). V shed 2 bases and J shed 5 bases, with 9 bases lying between them. CDR1 LGHNA and CDR2 YSLEER come from the germline V gene. The CDR3 is 14 amino acids. The CDR3 DNA sequence: TGCGCCAGCAGCCAACGGGACGGAAATGAAAAACTGTTTTTT. Its translation is CASSQRDGNEKLFF.

The V call is TRBV29-1, the J call TRBJ1-2; D remains unclear. V was clipped by 3 bases and J by 4 bases, with 9 bases between them. The CDR3 runs 12 residues. Per germline, CDR1 SQVTM and CDR2 ANQGSEA. The CDR3 sequence is CSVDPGAYGYTF. The CDR3 bases are TGCAGCGTTGACCCAGGAGCCTATGGCTACACCTTC.

The chain uses TRBV4-3 and TRBJ2-3, with a tentative D call TRBD2 (7 bases). The CDR3 sequence is 15 residues long. CDR1 LGHNA and CDR2 YSLEER come from the germline V gene. V lost 1 base and J 7 bases, leaving 15 bases between the germline ends. The CDR3 nucleotides read TGCGCCAGCAGCCAAGCGCGGGGGCCCGAACATACGCAGTATTTT. Amino acids: CASSQARGPEHTQYF.

This clonotype was found once. The gene calls are TRBV29-1 and TRBJ1-1; D might be TRBD1 (5 bases). This CDR3 region has 13 residues. V lost 1 base and J lost 5, with 11 bases in between. CDR1 and CDR2 from the germline V gene are SQVTM and ANQGSEA. The CDR3 protein is CSVEGGGETEAFF. The CDR3 nucleotides are TGCAGCGTTGAAGGTGGGGGTGAAACTGAAGCTTTCTTT.